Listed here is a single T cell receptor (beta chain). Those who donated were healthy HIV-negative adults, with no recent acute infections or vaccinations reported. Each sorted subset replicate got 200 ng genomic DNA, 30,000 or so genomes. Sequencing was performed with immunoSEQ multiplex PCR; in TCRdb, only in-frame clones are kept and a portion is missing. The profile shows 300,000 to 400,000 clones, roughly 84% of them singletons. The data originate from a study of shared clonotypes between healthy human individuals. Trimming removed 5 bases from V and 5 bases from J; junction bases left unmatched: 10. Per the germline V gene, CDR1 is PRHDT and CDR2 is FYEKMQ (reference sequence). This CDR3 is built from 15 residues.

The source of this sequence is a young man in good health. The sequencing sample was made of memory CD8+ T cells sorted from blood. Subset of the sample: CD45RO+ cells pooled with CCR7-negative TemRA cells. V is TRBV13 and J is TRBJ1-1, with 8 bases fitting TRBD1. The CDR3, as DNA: TGTGCCAGCAGCGCCTACGGGACAGGTAAGACTGAAGCTTTCTTT. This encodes CASSAYGTGKTEAFF.